This T cell receptor (beta chain) was captured in a study of blood T cell repertoires in COVID-19. Study at large: The samples span acute and convalescent COVID-19 from the United States, Italy and Spain. PBMCs, B-cell-depleted T cells, or T cells were the source of the cDNA or gDNA that made up the material.

Per the original data handling: Quantification of nucleated cells was approximated via reference gene primer amplification. TCRdb keeps only in-frame clones here, not all; method: immunoSEQ multiplex PCR. V and J calls and clone size come straight from that table; D and trimming were deduced from the DNA. Counted here are 50,000 to 60,000 clones, less than 90% occurring once; the ten biggest clones make up roughly a quarter. Germline lookup yields CDR1 MGHRA and CDR2 YSYEKL. V was cut by 0 bases and J by 0 bases, with 11 bases left in between. The CDR3 is 16 residues long. Sequencing was carried out using peripheral blood. The chain uses TRBV4-1 and TRBJ1-1; D is uncertain. This TCR was recovered from a human donor in a cohort sampled during active COVID-19. CDR3 in amino acids: CASSQDVRQMNTEAFF. In DNA form, the CDR3 reads TGCGCCAGCAGCCAAGATGTTCGCCAGATGAACACTGAAGCTTTCTTT.